This section outlines one T cell receptor beta chain sequence together with its context. The CDR3 has 15 residues. Trimming shortened V by 2 bases and J by 5 bases, and 12 bases separated the two germline ends. Germline V CDR1 and CDR2: SGHTA, FQGNSA. The data were obtained in a study of blood T cell repertoires in COVID-19. As processed by the authors: Reference gene primer amplification gave nucleated cell count estimates. TCRdb's copy holds only in-frame clones and misses some; the assay was immunoSEQ multiplex PCR. V and J calls plus clone size are reproduced from that table; the DNA served to infer D and trimming. The sample lists more than 110,000 clones; roughly 80% were seen once.

The sequencing input was peripheral blood. This receptor was taken from a woman in her 50s with active or convalescent COVID-19. The chain joins TRBV7-2 to TRBJ2-2, with D perhaps matching TRBD1 (7 bases). DNA for the CDR3: TGTGCCAGCAGCTTAAGGGGGCGGGATACCGGGGAGCTGTTTTTT. Protein product: CASSLRGRDTGELFF.